Below, 8 T cell receptor beta chains from the same sample are listed, as sequenced in a study of cytomegalovirus exposure and HLA in healthy donors. The PCR ran on 60 Vbeta and 13 Jbeta primers. Data came from immunoSEQ multiplex PCR; TCRdb stores just in-frame clones and leaves some out. The table lists around 20,000 clones, less than 85% of them singletons. Material for sequencing was PBMCs. The receptors stem from a human donor in good health.

V is TRBV2 and J is TRBJ2-7; TRBD2 matches at 7 bases. Germline-derived CDR1 and CDR2 are SNHLY and FYNNEI. This CDR3 has 12 amino acids. CDR3 in DNA: TGTGGTCAGCGAGGGACTATGAACGAGCAGTACTTC. Its protein is CGQRGTMNEQYF.

The CDR3 protein is CASSPHSRGQNEKLFF. CDR3 DNA sequence: TGTGCCAGCAGCCCCCATAGTAGAGGGCAGAATGAAAAACTGTTTTTT. The chain couples TRBV4-2 to TRBJ1-4, with D unclear. This CDR3 spans 16 amino acids. Per germline, CDR1 LGHNA and CDR2 YNFKEQ. V lost 4 bases and J 5 bases, leaving 17 bases between the germline ends.

V is TRBV6-5 and J is TRBJ2-2; no clear D gene. This CDR3 is 15 amino acids long. V was trimmed by 0 bases and J by 4 bases, leaving 9 bases between them. CDR1 is MNHEY and CDR2 is SVGAGI in the germline V gene. The CDR3 DNA follows: TGTGCCAGCAGTTACTCTGACTTAGGCACCGGGGAGCTGTTTTTT. Amino acid sequence: CASSYSDLGTGELFF.

The chain uses TRBV19 and TRBJ2-1, with TRBD2 as a possible D gene (5 bases). This CDR3 contains 17 residues. V was cut by 4 bases and J by 3 bases, with 19 bases left in between. The germline gives CDR1 LNHDA, CDR2 SQIVND (reference sequence). CDR3 in DNA: TGTGCCAGTAGTAGAGCTTCTAGGGAGTCGCTCTACAATGAGCAGTTCTTC. Residues: CASSRASRESLYNEQFF.

As concerns this clone: This probably arose from a read error, given a far larger clone one base away. DNA for the CDR3: TGTGCCAGCAGTGAGCTCACGTTGACCGGAGATGAGCAGTTCTTC. Translated: CASSELTLTGDEQFF. This chain uses TRBV6-1 with TRBJ2-1; D gene uncertain. Trimming shortened V by 3 bases and J by 8 bases, and 17 bases separated the two germline ends. The CDR3 spans 15 residues. Germline CDR1 and CDR2: MNHNS and SASEGT.

The chain couples TRBV19 to TRBJ2-1, with 7 bases that match TRBD2. The CDR3 loop spans 14 amino acids. The J segment lost 2 bases and the V segment lost 10 bases, leaving 8 bases of the junction unmatched. Germline values: CDR1 LNHDA, CDR2 SQIVND (reference sequence). The CDR3 loop is CATRAGRAYNEQFF. DNA of the CDR3: TGTGCCACCCGAGCGGGACGCGCCTACAATGAGCAGTTCTTC.

V is TRBV5-5 and J is TRBJ2-2, with D possibly TRBD2 on 6 matching bases. V was pared by 0 bases and J by 3 bases, with 9 bases between. In germline, CDR1 is SGHKS, CDR2 YYEKEE (reference sequence). The CDR3 sequence is 15 residues long. The CDR3 nucleotides are TGTGCCAGCAGCTTGGGGAGGGTTGACACCGGGGAGCTGTTTTTT. Protein: CASSLGRVDTGELFF.

With respect to this clone: This sample also contains other DNA sequences that code for the same CDR3. The chain combines TRBV5-5 with TRBJ2-7, with 9 bases matching TRBD2. CDR1 and CDR2 (germline): SGHKS, YYEKEE (reference sequence). Trimming took 0 bases from V and 4 from J; bases not matched to a gene: 8. The CDR3 has 16 amino acids. The CDR3 region has the DNA TGTGCCAGCAGCTTGGTTCCCCTAGCGGGATCTTACGAGCAGTACTTC. The encoded protein is CASSLVPLAGSYEQYF. The full variable domain, in which reference TRBV5-5 and TRBJ2-7 provide the parts outside the CDR3, is DAGVTQSPTHLIKTRGQQVTLRCSPISGHKSVSWYQQVLGQGPQFIFQYYEKEERGRGNFPDRFSARQFPNYSSELNVNALLLGDSALYLCASSLVPLAGSYEQYFGPGTRLTVT.